This entry is about one TCR beta chain. This sample was included in a study of T-cell reconstitution after alpha-beta-depleted transplantation in children. Library preparation (for TCRbeta) was performed with unique molecular identifiers. TCRdb ran MiXCR on the PCR reads and lists one entry per CDR3 protein. The repertoire holds around 600,000 distinct CDR3 sequences, with around 23% as singletons. The specimen was PBMCs, mostly from graft donor cells, collected 360 days after TCRalphabeta/CD19-depleted stem cell transplant. The TCR comes from a boy younger than two who had a stem cell transplant for acute myeloid leukemia, so the T cells may come from the graft donor.

CDR3 protein: CASSLTGGNADTQYF. As DNA, the CDR3 is TGTGCCAGCAGTTTAACGGGGGGGAACGCAGATACGCAGTATTTT. The rearrangement links TRBV28 to TRBJ2-3; 8 nucleotides match TRBD2. The CDR3 covers 15 residues. V lost 2 bases and J lost 4; bases outside the gene matches: 5. Germline-derived CDR1 and CDR2 are MDHEN and SYDVKM.